Given below is one TCR beta chain in context. The data derive from a study of blood T cell repertoires in COVID-19. Study at large: Acute and convalescent COVID-19 samples came from the United States, Italy and Spain. The cDNA or gDNA used as material had been derived from T cells, B-cell-depleted T cells, or PBMCs.

CDR1 is MDHEN, CDR2 SYDVKM, per germline. V shed 4 bases, J shed 5 bases, and the junction held 5 bases outside the gene matches. The CDR3 runs to 14 residues. This table comes from immunoSEQ multiplex PCR, and its TCRdb copy is limited to in-frame clones, with some not included. The top ten clones hold less than 2.5% of a sample with fewer than 70,000 clones, 88% of them seen once. This sequence was found in a human donor in a cohort sampled during active COVID-19. Material for sequencing was peripheral blood. V gene TRBV28 combines with J gene TRBJ1-2; TRBD1 matches 9 bases. The CDR3 DNA is TGTGCCAGCAGTTCCCGGGACAGGGATTATGGCTACACCTTC. Translated: CASSSRDRDYGYTF.